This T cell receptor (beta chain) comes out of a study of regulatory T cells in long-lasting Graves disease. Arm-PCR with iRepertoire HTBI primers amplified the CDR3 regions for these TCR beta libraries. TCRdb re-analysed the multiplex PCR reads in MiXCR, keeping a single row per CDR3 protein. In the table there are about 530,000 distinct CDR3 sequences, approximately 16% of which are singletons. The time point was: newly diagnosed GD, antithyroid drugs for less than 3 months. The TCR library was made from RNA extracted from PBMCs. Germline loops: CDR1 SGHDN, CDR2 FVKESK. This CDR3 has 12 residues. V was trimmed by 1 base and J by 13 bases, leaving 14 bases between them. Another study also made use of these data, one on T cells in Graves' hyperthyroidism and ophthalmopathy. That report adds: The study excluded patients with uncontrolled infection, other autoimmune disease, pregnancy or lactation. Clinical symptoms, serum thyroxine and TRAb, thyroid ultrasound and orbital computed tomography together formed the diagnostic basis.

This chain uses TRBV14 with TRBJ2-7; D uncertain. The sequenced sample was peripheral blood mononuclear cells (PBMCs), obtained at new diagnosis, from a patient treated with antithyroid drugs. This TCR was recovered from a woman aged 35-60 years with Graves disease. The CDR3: CASSQVATPRYF. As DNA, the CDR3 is TGTGCCAGCAGCCAAGTAGCTACACCGCGTTACTTC.